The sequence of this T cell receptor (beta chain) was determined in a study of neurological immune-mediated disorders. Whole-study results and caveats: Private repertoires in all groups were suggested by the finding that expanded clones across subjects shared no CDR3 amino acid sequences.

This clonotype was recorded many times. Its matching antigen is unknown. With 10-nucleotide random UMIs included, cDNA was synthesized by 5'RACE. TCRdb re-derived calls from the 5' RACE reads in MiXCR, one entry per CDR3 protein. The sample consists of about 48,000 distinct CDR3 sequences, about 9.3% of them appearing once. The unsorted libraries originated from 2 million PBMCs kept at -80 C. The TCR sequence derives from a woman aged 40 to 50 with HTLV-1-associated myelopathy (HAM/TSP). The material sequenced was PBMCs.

DNA of the CDR3: TGTGCCAGCAGCTTAGACTATTGGGGGCAGGCTCCCTATGGCTACACCTTC. Translating it yields CASSLDYWGQAPYGYTF. This chain joins TRBV11-3 and TRBJ1-2; weak D call: TRBD1 (6 bases). The CDR3 loop spans 17 amino acids. V lost 0 bases and J 4 bases, leaving 18 bases between the germline ends. Germline-derived CDR1 and CDR2 are SGHNT and YENEEA.